The T cell receptor beta chain under discussion was sequenced for a study of radiotherapy plus CTLA-4 blockade in lung cancer. The CDR3 spans 12 residues. Germline CDR1 and CDR2: SEHNR and FQNEAQ (reference sequence). For this clone: The junction and the germline gene differ at one end; a read error may be behind it.

This table comes from immunoSEQ multiplex PCR, and its TCRdb copy is limited to in-frame clones, with some not included. The sample has just over 60,000 clones; around 77% are singletons. This TCR came from a human donor with non-small cell lung cancer who had a complete response to radiotherapy plus ipilimumab. Source: peripheral blood, taken from a patient treated with radiotherapy plus ipilimumab. The chain combines TRBV7-9 with TRBJ2-3; unclear D gene. CDR3 nucleotides: TGTGCCAGCAGTTTAGGCACAGATACGCAGTATTTT. It specifies CASSLGTDTQYF.